One T cell receptor (beta chain) is described in this entry. This clone showed up just once. This clone's antigen is unknown. Qualities for individual bases were not recorded, and no much larger clone is one base off. The sample originates from a study of technical replicates of blood from several donors (dated by TCRdb to the late 2010s). Trimming takes 3 bases from V and 7 bases from J, and the germline ends sit 12 bases apart. The CDR3, cysteine through phenylalanine, is 14 amino acids long. Only CDR3 DNA is held: 42 bases, read in frame from base 1. In the germline V gene (reference sequence), CDR1 corresponds to SEHNR and CDR2 to FQNEAQ. The method was the immunoSEQ multiplex PCR assay. TCRdb's version of the immuneACCESS table is confined to in-frame rearrangements and falls short of the full clone set. An unresolved V gene accounts for under half of the shortfall where checked; the remainder is of unknown origin. The sample profile shows about 70,000 clones; about 86% of them were found once. The ten largest clonotypes hold about 5% of the sample.

The sequenced sample consisted of PBMCs. The receptor's source is a human donor in good health. Some clones in this sample may be carry-over from other donors' samples. The chain was built from TRBV7-9 and TRBJ1-4, with the D gene not confidently named. The CDR3 corresponds to CASSLGVGSEKLFF. The DNA reads as follows: TGTGCCAGCAGCTTGGGAGTCGGGAGTGAAAAACTGTTTTTT.